Reported below is one T cell receptor (beta chain). This record comes from a study of shared clonotypes between healthy human individuals. Germline V CDR1 and CDR2: SNHLY, FYNNEI. V gave up 7 bases and J gave up 0 bases, with 16 bases separating them. CDR3 length equals 16 residues. Assay execution took place at the deep level. An approximately 220 ng quantity of DNA, 30,000 to 35,000 T cell genomes, went into the sorted-subset replicate PCRs. TCRdb's table, derived via immunoSEQ multiplex PCR, lists solely in-frame clones and lacks some. The sample comprises millions of clones, approximately 94% of which are singletons, and about 1.1% rests with the top ten. It was CD45RO-negative cells, positively selected for CCR7, that made up naive CD8 cells, with terminally differentiated effector memory CD45RA+ cells excluded. Healthy HIV-negative adults with no recent acute infections or vaccinations were recruited as donors.

The clonotype comes from a man aged 18 to 35 in good health. Sequencing was performed on naive CD8+ T cells sorted from blood. The J gene is TRBJ2-1, the V gene TRBV2, with D possibly TRBD2 on 6 matching bases. The CDR3 DNA sequence: TGTGCCAGCACAAACCCGGGACTTGACTCCTACAATGAGCAGTTCTTC. Translating gives CASTNPGLDSYNEQFF.